This TCR beta chain was captured by sequencing in a study of T cells after yellow fever vaccination. This clonotype was seen ten or more times. What it binds is not known. By 5'RACE template switching, TCR cDNA was produced, with a universal primer site and UMIs added in the process. TCRdb re-called the 5' RACE reads through MiXCR, storing one row per CDR3 protein. In the table there are some 300,000 distinct CDR3 sequences, roughly 3.5% of which are singletons. The germline CDR1 and CDR2 sequences are ENHRY and SYGVKD. Trimming cost V 4 bases and J 7 bases; bases outside gene matches: 17. The CDR3 sequence is 17 residues long. Overall study findings and caveats: Weaker in magnitude, the secondary response showed a faster peak on day 5 versus 15.

This receptor was obtained from a man younger than 30 who received the YFV17D yellow fever vaccine. The gene calls are TRBV10-3 and TRBJ1-2; 8 nucleotides agree with TRBD1. Material: PBMCs, obtained on the day of the yellow fever booster vaccination. The CDR3 sequence: CAISAPSRQGQKGGYTF. CDR3 sequence (DNA): TGTGCCATCAGTGCACCTTCACGACAGGGGCAGAAAGGTGGCTACACCTTC.